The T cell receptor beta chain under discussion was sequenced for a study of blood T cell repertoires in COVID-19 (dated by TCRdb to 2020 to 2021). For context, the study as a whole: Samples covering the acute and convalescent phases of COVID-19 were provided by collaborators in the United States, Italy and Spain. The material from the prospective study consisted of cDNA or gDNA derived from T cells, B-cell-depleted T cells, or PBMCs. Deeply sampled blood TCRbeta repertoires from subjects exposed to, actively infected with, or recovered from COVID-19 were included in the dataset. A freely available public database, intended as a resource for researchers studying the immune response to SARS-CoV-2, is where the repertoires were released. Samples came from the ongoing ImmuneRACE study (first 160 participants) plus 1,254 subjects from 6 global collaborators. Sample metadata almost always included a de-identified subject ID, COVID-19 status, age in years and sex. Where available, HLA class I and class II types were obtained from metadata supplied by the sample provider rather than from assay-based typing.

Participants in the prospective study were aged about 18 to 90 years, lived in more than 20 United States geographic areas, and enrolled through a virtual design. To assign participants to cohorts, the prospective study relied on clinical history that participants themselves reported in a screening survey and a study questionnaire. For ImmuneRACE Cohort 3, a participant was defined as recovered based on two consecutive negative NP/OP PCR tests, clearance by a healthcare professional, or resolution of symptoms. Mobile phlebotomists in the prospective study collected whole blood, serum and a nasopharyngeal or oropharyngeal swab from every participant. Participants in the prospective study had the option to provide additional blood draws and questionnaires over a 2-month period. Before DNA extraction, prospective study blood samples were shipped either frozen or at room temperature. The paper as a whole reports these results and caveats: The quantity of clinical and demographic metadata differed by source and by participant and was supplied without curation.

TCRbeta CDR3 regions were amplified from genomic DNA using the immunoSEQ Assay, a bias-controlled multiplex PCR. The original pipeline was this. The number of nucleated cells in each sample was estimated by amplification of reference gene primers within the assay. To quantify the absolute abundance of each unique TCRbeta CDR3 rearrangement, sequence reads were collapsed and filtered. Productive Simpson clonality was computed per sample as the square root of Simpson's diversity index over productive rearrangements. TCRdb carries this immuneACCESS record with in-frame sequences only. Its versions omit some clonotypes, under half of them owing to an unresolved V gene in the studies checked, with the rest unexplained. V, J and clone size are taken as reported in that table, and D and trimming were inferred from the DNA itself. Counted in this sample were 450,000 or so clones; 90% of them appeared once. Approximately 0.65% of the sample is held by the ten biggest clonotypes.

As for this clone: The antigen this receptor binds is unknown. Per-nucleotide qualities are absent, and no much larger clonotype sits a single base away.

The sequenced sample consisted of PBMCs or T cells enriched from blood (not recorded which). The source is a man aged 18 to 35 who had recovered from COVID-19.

The CDR3 corresponds to CASSDHRGQADTQYF. The base sequence is TGTGCCAGCAGTGACCACAGGGGGCAGGCAGATACGCAGTATTTT. The sequence is built from TRBV6-1 and TRBJ2-3; TRBD1 aligns with 9 central bases. From the cysteine up to the phenylalanine, the CDR3 has a length of 15 residues. Here the CDR3 DNA is all that survives: 45 bases in frame from base 1. The germline V gene sets CDR1 to MNHNS and CDR2 to SASEGT. Unmatched junction bases come to 5, with V trimmed by 3 bases and J by 4 bases.